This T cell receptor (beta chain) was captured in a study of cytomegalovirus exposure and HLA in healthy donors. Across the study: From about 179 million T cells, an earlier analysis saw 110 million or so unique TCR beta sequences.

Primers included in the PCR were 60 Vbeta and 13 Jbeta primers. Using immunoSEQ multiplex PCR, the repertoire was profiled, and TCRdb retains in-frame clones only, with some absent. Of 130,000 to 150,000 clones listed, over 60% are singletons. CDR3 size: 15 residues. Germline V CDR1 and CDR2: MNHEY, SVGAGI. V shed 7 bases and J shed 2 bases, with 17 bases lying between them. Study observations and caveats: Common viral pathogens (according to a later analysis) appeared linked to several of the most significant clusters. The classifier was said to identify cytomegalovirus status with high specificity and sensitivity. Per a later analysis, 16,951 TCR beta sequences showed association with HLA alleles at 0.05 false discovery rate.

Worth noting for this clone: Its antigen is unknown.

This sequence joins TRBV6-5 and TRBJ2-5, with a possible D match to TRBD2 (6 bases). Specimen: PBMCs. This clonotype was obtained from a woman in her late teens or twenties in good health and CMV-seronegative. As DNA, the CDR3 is TGTGCCAGCACCCCCGGGGCGGCGGGGCAAGAGACCCAGTACTTC. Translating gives CASTPGAAGQETQYF.